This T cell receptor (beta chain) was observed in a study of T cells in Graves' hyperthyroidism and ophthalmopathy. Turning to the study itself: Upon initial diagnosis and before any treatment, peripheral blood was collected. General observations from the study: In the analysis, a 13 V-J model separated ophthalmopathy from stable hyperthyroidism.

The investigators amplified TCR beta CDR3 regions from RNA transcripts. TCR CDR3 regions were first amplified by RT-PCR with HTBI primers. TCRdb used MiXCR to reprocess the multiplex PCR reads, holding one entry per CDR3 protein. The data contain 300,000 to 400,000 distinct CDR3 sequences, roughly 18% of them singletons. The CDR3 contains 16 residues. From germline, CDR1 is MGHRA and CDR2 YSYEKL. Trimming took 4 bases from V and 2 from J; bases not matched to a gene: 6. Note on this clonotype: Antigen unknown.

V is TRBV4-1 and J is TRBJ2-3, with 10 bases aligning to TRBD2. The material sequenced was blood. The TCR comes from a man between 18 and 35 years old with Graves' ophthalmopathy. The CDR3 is CASSPLLAGYTDTQYF. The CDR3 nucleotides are TGCGCCAGCAGCCCACTACTAGCGGGGTACACAGATACGCAGTATTTT.